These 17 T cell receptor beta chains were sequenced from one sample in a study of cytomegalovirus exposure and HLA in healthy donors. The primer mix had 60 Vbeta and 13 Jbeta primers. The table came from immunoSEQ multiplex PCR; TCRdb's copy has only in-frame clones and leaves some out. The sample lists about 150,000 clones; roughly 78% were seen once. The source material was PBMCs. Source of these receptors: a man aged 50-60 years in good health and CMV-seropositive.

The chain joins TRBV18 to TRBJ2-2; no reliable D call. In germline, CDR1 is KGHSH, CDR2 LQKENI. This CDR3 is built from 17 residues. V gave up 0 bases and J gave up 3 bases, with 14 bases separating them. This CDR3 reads CASSPPNQVYDTGELFF. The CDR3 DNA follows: TGTGCCAGCTCACCACCGAACCAGGTCTATGACACCGGGGAGCTGTTTTTT.

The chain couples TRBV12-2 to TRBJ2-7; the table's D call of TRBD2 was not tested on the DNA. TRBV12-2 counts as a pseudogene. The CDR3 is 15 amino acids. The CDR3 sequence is CASRLDGQETYEQYF. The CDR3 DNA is TGTGCAAGTCGCTTAGACGGTCAAGAGACCTACGAGCAGTACTTC.

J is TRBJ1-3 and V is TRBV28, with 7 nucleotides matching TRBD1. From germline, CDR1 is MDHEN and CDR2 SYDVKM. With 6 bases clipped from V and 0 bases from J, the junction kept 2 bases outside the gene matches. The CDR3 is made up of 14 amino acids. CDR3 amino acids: CASRGQLSGNTIYF. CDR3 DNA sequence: TGTGCCAGCAGGGGACAGCTCTCTGGAAACACCATATATTTT.

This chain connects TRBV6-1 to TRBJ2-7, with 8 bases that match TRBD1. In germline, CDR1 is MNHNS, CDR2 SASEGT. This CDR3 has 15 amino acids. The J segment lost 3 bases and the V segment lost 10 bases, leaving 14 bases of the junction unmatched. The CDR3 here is CATNPDRATFYEQYF. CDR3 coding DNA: TGTGCCACCAACCCGGACAGGGCCACCTTCTACGAGCAGTACTTC.

In DNA form, the CDR3 reads TGTGCCAGTAGTATGGGTCCGGGGACAGGGTTATCGCGGGCTTTCTTT. This codes for CASSMGPGTGLSRAFF. The V gene is TRBV19, the J gene TRBJ1-1; 9 positions agree with TRBD1. The trim removed 3 bases at V and 11 bases at J, leaving 16 bases unmatched. The germline V gene has CDR1 LNHDA and CDR2 SQIVND (reference sequence). The CDR3 consists of 16 residues.

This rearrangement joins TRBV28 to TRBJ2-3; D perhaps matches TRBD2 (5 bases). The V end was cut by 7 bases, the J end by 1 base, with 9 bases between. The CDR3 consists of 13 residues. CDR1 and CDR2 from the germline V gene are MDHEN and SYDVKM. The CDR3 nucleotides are TGTGCCAGCACGGACGGGGGCACAGATACGCAGTATTTT. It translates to CASTDGGTDTQYF.

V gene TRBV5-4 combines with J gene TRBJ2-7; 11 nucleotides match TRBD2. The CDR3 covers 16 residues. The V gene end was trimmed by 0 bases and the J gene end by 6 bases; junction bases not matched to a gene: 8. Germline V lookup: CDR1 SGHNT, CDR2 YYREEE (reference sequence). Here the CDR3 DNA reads TGTGCCAGCAGCTTGGGAACTAGCGGGAGAGGAGGCGAGCAGTACTTC. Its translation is CASSLGTSGRGGEQYF.

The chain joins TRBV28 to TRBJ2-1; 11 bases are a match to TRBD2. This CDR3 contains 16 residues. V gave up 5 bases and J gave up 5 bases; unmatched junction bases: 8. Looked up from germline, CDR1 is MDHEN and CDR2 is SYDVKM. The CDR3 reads CASSILIAGGNNEQFF. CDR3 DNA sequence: TGTGCCAGCAGTATCCTCATAGCGGGAGGGAACAATGAGCAGTTCTTC.

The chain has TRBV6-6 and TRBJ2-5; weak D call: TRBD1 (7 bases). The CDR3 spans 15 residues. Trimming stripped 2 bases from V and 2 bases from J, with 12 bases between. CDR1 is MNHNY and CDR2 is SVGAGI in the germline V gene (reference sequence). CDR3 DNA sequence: TGTGCCAGCAGTTACAAGCAGGGGGGACAAGAGACCCAGTACTTC. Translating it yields CASSYKQGGQETQYF.

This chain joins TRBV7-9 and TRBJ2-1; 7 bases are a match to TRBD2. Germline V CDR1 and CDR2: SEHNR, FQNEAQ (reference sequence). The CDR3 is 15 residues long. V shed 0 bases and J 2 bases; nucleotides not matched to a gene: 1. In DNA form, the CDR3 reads TGTGCCAGCAGCTTAGCGGGGGGGGCCTACAATGAGCAGTTCTTC. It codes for CASSLAGGAYNEQFF.

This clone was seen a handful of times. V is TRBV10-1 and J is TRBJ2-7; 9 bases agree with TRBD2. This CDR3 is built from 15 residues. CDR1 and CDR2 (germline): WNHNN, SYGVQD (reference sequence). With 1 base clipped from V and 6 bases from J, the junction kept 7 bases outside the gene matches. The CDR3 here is CASSEYVAGAFEQYF. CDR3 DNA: TGCGCCAGCAGTGAGTACGTAGCGGGAGCGTTCGAGCAGTACTTC.

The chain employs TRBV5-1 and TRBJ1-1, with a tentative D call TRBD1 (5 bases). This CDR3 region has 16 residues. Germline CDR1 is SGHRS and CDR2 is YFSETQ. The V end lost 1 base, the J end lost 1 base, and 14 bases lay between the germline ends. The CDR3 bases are TGCGCCAGCAGCTTGAGCCCGGTTGGACAGAACACTGAAGCTTTCTTT. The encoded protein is CASSLSPVGQNTEAFF.

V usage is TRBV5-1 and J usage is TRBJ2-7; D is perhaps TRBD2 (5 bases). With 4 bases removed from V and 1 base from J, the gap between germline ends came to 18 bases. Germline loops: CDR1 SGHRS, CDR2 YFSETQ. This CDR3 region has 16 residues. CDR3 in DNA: TGCGCCAGCAGCCCAGTCTACGAGGGCCGATCCTACGAGCAGTACTTC. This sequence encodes CASSPVYEGRSYEQYF.

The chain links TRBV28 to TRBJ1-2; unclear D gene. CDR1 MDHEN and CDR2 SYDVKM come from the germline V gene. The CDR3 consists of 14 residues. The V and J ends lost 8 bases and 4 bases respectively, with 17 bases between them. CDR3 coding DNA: TGTGCCAGCTCAGTTTATCGCATTTCCTATGGCTACACCTTC. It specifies CASSVYRISYGYTF.

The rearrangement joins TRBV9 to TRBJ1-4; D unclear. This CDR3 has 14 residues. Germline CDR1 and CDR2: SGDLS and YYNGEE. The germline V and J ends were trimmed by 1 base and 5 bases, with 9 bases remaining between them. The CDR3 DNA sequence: TGTGCCAGCAGCGTAACCTTGGAGAATGAAAAACTGTTTTTT. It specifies CASSVTLENEKLFF.

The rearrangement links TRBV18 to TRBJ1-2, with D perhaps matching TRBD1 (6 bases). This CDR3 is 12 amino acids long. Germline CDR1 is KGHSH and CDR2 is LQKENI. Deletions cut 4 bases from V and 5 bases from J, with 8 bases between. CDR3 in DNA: TGTGCCAGCTCACGAGGACAGTATGGCTACACCTTC. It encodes CASSRGQYGYTF.

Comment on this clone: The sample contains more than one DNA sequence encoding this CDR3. The CDR3, as DNA: TGTGCCAGCAAACCTTCAGGGGCATTTTATAATTCACCCCTCCACTTT. Protein: CASKPSGAFYNSPLHF. V is TRBV7-8 and J is TRBJ1-6; the D gene is possibly TRBD1 (6 bases). Germline-derived CDR1 and CDR2 are SGHVS and FQNEAQ. V gave up 7 bases and J gave up 4 bases, with 17 bases separating them. The CDR3 contains 16 residues.